Shown below are 17 T cell receptor beta chains from a single sample sequenced in a study of T-cell reconstitution after alpha-beta-depleted transplantation in children. Preparation of the TCRbeta library was carried out with unique molecular identifiers. TCRdb re-called the PCR reads with MiXCR, one entry per CDR3 protein. In the table there are a few hundred thousand distinct CDR3 sequences, over 20% of which are singletons. The material was PBMCs, mostly from graft donor cells, obtained 180 days after TCRalphabeta/CD19-depleted stem cell transplant. These receptors were taken from a male patient younger than 18 who had a stem cell transplant for acute lymphoblastic leukemia, so the T cells may come from the graft donor.

This clonotype was seen more than once but under ten times. The chain has TRBV20-1 and TRBJ2-3, with D possibly being TRBD2 (6 bases). V gave up 0 bases and J gave up 2 bases, with 15 bases separating them. The germline V gene has CDR1 DFQATT and CDR2 SNEGSKA (reference sequence). This CDR3 comprises 16 residues. The CDR3 sequence is CSARDLREIVTDTQYF. CDR3 bases: TGCAGTGCTAGAGATTTACGGGAGATAGTCACAGATACGCAGTATTTT.

This clonotype has more than one count but fewer than ten. The gene calls are TRBV4-1 and TRBJ1-6; 7 bases agree with TRBD1. The CDR3 is 17 residues long. In germline, CDR1 is MGHRA, CDR2 YSYEKL. V gave up 5 bases and J gave up 14 bases; unmatched junction bases: 21. CDR3 in amino acids: CASSLRLNRDSSLTLHF. DNA for the CDR3: TGCGCCAGCAGCTTACGATTGAACCGGGACAGTTCCCTTACCCTCCACTTT.

The genes are TRBV5-1 and TRBJ2-7; 8 bases are shared with TRBD1. Trimming at V came to 4 bases and at J to 3 bases, leaving 6 bases not matched to a gene. Germline assignment: CDR1 SGHRS and CDR2 YFSETQ. There are 14 residues in the CDR3. Written as DNA, the CDR3 is TGCGCCAGCAGCCTCGGACAGGGTCTCTACGAGCAGTACTTC. This gives the protein CASSLGQGLYEQYF.

Ten or more counts support this clonotype. The rearrangement uses TRBV15 and TRBJ2-1; 7 nucleotides match TRBD2. Germline loops: CDR1 LNHNV, CDR2 YYDKDF (reference sequence). This CDR3 has 16 amino acids. V trimming: 1 base; J trimming: 1 base; junction bases outside the gene matches: 4. CDR3 residues: CATSRGPSGSYNEQFF. Here the CDR3 DNA reads TGTGCCACCAGCAGAGGACCTAGCGGATCCTACAATGAGCAGTTCTTC. Together with reference TRBV15 and TRBJ2-1, the CDR3 gives the full variable domain: DAMVIQNPRYQVTQFGKPVTLSCSQTLNHNVMYWYQQKSSQAPKLLFHYYDKDFNNEADTPDNFQSRRPNTSFCFLDIRSPGLGDTAMYLCATSRGPSGSYNEQFFGPGTRLTVL.

CDR3 sequence: CASSGRQGSNQPQHF. CDR3 sequence (DNA): TGTGCCAGCAGCGGCCGACAGGGCAGCAATCAGCCCCAGCATTTT. V usage is TRBV7-8 and J usage is TRBJ1-5; 7 positions match TRBD1. CDR1 is SGHVS, CDR2 FQNEAQ, per germline. The CDR3 is made up of 15 amino acids. J gave up 1 base and V 5 bases, and 5 bases lay outside the gene matches.

This clonotype was detected a few times. The gene calls are TRBV5-1 and TRBJ2-5; D may be TRBD2 (6 bases). The CDR3 runs to 18 residues. The V and J ends lost 0 bases and 5 bases respectively, with 23 bases between them. The V gene's germline CDR1 is SGHRS and CDR2 YFSETQ. Here the CDR3 reads CASSLAIPYRERPETQYF. CDR3 coding DNA: TGCGCCAGCAGCTTGGCCATCCCTTATCGGGAGAGACCGGAGACCCAGTACTTC.

The table lists this clonotype with a few counts. The V and J genes are TRBV5-1 and TRBJ2-1; D uncertain. Germline V gene lookup returns CDR1 SGHRS and CDR2 YFSETQ. The length of the CDR3 is 12 residues. Deletions cut 2 bases from V and 8 bases from J, with 8 bases between. The chain's CDR3 is CASSLFYDEQFF. The CDR3, as DNA: TGCGCCAGCAGCTTATTTTACGATGAGCAGTTCTTC.

CDR3 DNA sequence: TGTGCCAGCAGTCCTAGCGGGAGCGATACGCAGTATTTT. This encodes CASSPSGSDTQYF. V gene TRBV6-5 combines with J gene TRBJ2-3; 10 positions agree with TRBD2. Unmatched junction bases numbered 2, after V lost 5 bases and J lost 6 bases. The CDR3 is made up of 13 amino acids. Germline CDR1 and CDR2: MNHEY and SVGAGI.

This clonotype was seen more than once but under ten times. This chain uses TRBV20-1 with TRBJ2-3; 7 nucleotides agree with TRBD1. Germline CDR1 reads DFQATT; CDR2 reads SNEGSKA (reference sequence). The CDR3 has 12 residues. Unmatched junction bases numbered 7, after V lost 7 bases and J lost 6 bases. The CDR3 region has the DNA TGCAGTGACAGGGGAGTTAGGGATACGCAGTATTTT. Protein: CSDRGVRDTQYF.

The chain uses TRBV20-1 and TRBJ2-1; TRBD2 agrees at 12 bases. Germline V gives CDR1 DFQATT, CDR2 SNEGSKA (reference sequence). V lost 1 base to trimming and J lost 4 bases; unmatched junction nucleotides: 5. The CDR3 spans 16 residues. CDR3 in amino acids: CSARGWTSGKYNEQFF. CDR3 sequence (DNA): TGCAGTGCTAGAGGTTGGACTAGCGGGAAGTACAATGAGCAGTTCTTC.

V and J are TRBV20-1 and TRBJ2-4, with a possible D match to TRBD1 (5 bases). This CDR3 comprises 15 residues. The germline V gene encodes CDR1 DFQATT and CDR2 SNEGSKA (reference sequence). V shed 1 base and J shed 2 bases, with 12 bases lying between them. The CDR3 spells CSARGAGWSKNIQYF. Here the CDR3 DNA reads TGCAGTGCTAGAGGGGCAGGGTGGTCCAAAAACATTCAGTACTTC.

This clonotype turned up a few times. V is TRBV30 and J is TRBJ2-2; D is undetermined. The CDR3 contains 13 residues. V was pared by 0 bases and J by 4 bases, with 6 bases between. CDR1 and CDR2 from the germline V gene are GTSNPN and SVGIG (reference sequence). Written as DNA, the CDR3 is TGTGCCTGGAGTGTACACGGCACCGGGGAGCTGTTTTTT. This codes for CAWSVHGTGELFF.

This chain joins TRBV15 and TRBJ1-5; D call uncertain. Trimming stripped 5 bases from V and 5 bases from J, with 13 bases between. The CDR3 totals 14 residues. CDR1 and CDR2 from the germline V gene are LNHNV and YYDKDF (reference sequence). The CDR3 DNA reads as TGTGCCACCAGCTGGATGCCCGGGCATCAGCCCCAGCATTTT. This encodes CATSWMPGHQPQHF.

The chain links TRBV6-2 or TRBV6-3 to TRBJ2-7; 9 bases are shared with TRBD2. Germline V lookup: CDR1 MNHEY, CDR2 SVGEGT. The CDR3 consists of 13 residues. The ends lost 8 bases at V and 0 bases at J; junction bases unmatched: 2. CDR3 loop: CASRGGGSYEQYF. The CDR3 coding sequence is TGTGCCAGCCGCGGGGGGGGCTCCTACGAGCAGTACTTC.

The chain joins TRBV19 to TRBJ1-5; 9 bases line up with TRBD1. Germline values: CDR1 LNHDA, CDR2 SQIVND (reference sequence). This CDR3 spans 17 amino acids. V was pared by 7 bases and J by 0 bases, with 10 bases of the junction left unmatched. In DNA, the CDR3 is TGTGCCAGTAACGGGGGGACAGGGCCATATAGCAATCAGCCCCAGCATTTT. Amino acids: CASNGGTGPYSNQPQHF.

This clonotype was seen more than once but under ten times. This chain joins TRBV2 and TRBJ2-7; 7 nucleotides match TRBD2. The germline gives CDR1 SNHLY, CDR2 FYNNEI. The ends lost 4 bases at V and 1 base at J; junction bases unmatched: 19. There are 19 residues in the CDR3. Written as DNA, the CDR3 is TGTGCCAGCAGTGGAGGTACGCTAGCGGCGCCCGAGGGGTCCTACGAGCAGTACTTC. Encoded protein: CASSGGTLAAPEGSYEQYF. Using reference TRBV2 and TRBJ2-7 for the parts outside the CDR3, the full variable domain is EPEVTQTPSHQVTQMGQEVILRCVPISNHLYFYWYRQILGQKVEFLVSFYNNEISEKSEIFDDQFSVERPDGSNFTLKIRSTKLEDSAMYFCASSGGTLAAPEGSYEQYFGPGTRLTVT.

This clonotype was counted between two and nine times. CDR3 bases: TGTGCCAGCAGTGAAGCGCGTGTCAGGGACACCGGGGAGCTGTTTTTT. Its protein is CASSEARVRDTGELFF. The chain has TRBV6-1 and TRBJ2-2; D is possibly TRBD1 (5 bases). CDR1 MNHNS and CDR2 SASEGT come from the germline V gene. Trimming removed 0 bases at V and 3 bases at J, with 11 bases between. This CDR3 spans 16 amino acids.